Presented here are 14 T cell receptor beta chains from one specimen sequenced in a study of blood T cells in healthy people across ages. Sample-barcoded 5' priming and a J-beta primer mix drove a second PCR of roughly 6 to 12 cycles. MiXCR, applied by TCRdb to the 5' RACE reads, yields one record per CDR3 protein. The data hold 1.5 million to 1.9 million distinct CDR3 sequences, with approximately 39% observed a single time. The sequencing sample was made of blood. These receptor sequences come from a woman aged 18 to 35 in good health.

The J gene is TRBJ2-3, the V gene TRBV2; D not certain. The CDR3 is made up of 14 amino acids. V was pared by 6 bases and J by 0 bases, with 10 bases between. Germline lookup yields CDR1 SNHLY and CDR2 FYNNEI. The CDR3 nucleotides read TGTGCCAGCAGCGATAAACTTAGCACAGATACGCAGTATTTT. It specifies CASSDKLSTDTQYF.

The J gene is TRBJ2-1, the V gene TRBV6-6, with D perhaps assigned TRBD1 or TRBD2 (5 bases each). With 8 bases removed from V and 2 bases from J, the gap between germline ends came to 10 bases. The CDR3 spans 13 residues. CDR1 and CDR2 (germline): MNHNY, SVGAGI (reference sequence). CDR3 nucleotides: TGTGCCAGCGGGGGATCCGCCTACAATGAGCAGTTCTTC. Amino acid sequence: CASGGSAYNEQFF.

The rearrangement joins TRBV4-3 to TRBJ1-2; 8 nucleotides match TRBD1. Germline CDR1 and CDR2: LGHNA and YSLEER. With 0 bases clipped from V and 2 bases from J, the junction kept 5 bases outside the gene matches. The CDR3 covers 16 residues. The DNA for the CDR3 is TGCGCCAGCAGCCAAGACCCCCGGACAGGGAACTATGGCTACACCTTC. Translated: CASSQDPRTGNYGYTF.

This clonotype was recorded once. V and J are TRBV5-5 and TRBJ2-2; no clear D gene. From germline, CDR1 is SGHKS and CDR2 YYEKEE (reference sequence). The V gene lost 1 base and the J gene lost 0 bases, with 7 bases spanning the gap. This CDR3 comprises 15 residues. The CDR3 DNA reads TGTGCCAGCAGCTTGTGGATGCCGAACACCGGGGAGCTGTTTTTT. It encodes CASSLWMPNTGELFF.

The genes are TRBV4-1 and TRBJ1-2; 7 bases line up with TRBD1. V lost 0 bases and J lost 2; bases outside the gene matches: 9. From germline, CDR1 is MGHRA and CDR2 YSYEKL. CDR3 length: 17 amino acids. The CDR3 DNA follows: TGCGCCAGCAGCCAAGATAAAAACAGGGGATTAAACTATGGCTACACCTTC. Translating it yields CASSQDKNRGLNYGYTF.

The genes are TRBV6-2 or TRBV6-3 and TRBJ1-2; D is undetermined. This CDR3 region has 12 residues. Germline loops: CDR1 MNHEY, CDR2 SVGEGT. Between the trimmed V and J ends, which lost 10 bases and 3 bases, there was a span of 12 bases. The CDR3 DNA sequence: TGTGCCACTACCTATGGGGACTATGGCTACACCTTC. Protein sequence: CATTYGDYGYTF.

The chain couples TRBV7-2 to TRBJ2-1; 8 nucleotides align to TRBD1. The V segment lost 5 bases and the J segment 8 bases; nucleotides outside the gene matches: 8. The CDR3 is made up of 14 amino acids. Per germline, CDR1 SGHTA and CDR2 FQGNSA. CDR3 loop: CASSKAGQGHEQFF. As DNA, the CDR3 is TGTGCCAGCAGCAAAGCCGGACAGGGCCATGAGCAGTTCTTC. Together with reference TRBV7-2 and TRBJ2-1, the CDR3 gives the full variable domain: GAGVSQSPSNKVTEKGKDVELRCDPISGHTALYWYRQSLGQGLEFLIYFQGNSAPDKSGLPSDRFSAERTGGSVSTLTIQRTQQEDSAVYLCASSKAGQGHEQFFGPGTRLTVL.

This clonotype was seen a few times. The chain couples TRBV27 to TRBJ2-1; tentatively, D is TRBD1 (5 bases). V was pared by 6 bases and J by 5 bases, with 11 bases between. Looked up from germline, CDR1 is MNHEY and CDR2 is SMNVEV (reference sequence). This CDR3 region has 13 residues. Here the CDR3 reads CASSEGAHNEQFF. DNA of the CDR3: TGTGCCAGCAGCGAAGGGGCCCACAATGAGCAGTTCTTC.

This clonotype has at least ten counts. The chain employs TRBV6-2 or TRBV6-3 and TRBJ1-5; D not certain. Trimming took 5 bases from V and 2 from J, leaving 7 bases between them. Germline CDR1 is MNHEY and CDR2 is SVGEGT. The CDR3 covers 13 residues. The CDR3 region is CASSRVGNQPQHF. The CDR3 nucleotides are TGTGCCAGCAGTCGGGTGGGCAATCAGCCCCAGCATTTT.

This clonotype has a handful of counts. V and J are TRBV10-3 and TRBJ1-1; D remains unclear. The CDR3 is 14 amino acids. Per the germline V gene, CDR1 is ENHRY and CDR2 is SYGVKD. V lost 6 bases and J 3 bases, leaving 14 bases between the germline ends. The CDR3 DNA reads TGTGCCATCAGCAGGACTTGGAGTGACACTGAAGCTTTCTTT. Protein sequence: CAISRTWSDTEAFF.

The chain couples TRBV4-3 to TRBJ1-1; tentatively, D is TRBD1 (5 bases). Germline CDR1 and CDR2: LGHNA and YSLEER. V dropped 4 bases and J dropped 5 bases, with 20 bases sitting between them. The CDR3 is 16 amino acids. The CDR3 nucleotides are TGCGCCAGCAGCCGATCCAGCCCAGGGCCCCTGACTGAAGCTTTCTTT. It translates to CASSRSSPGPLTEAFF.

This clonotype turned up a few times. The chain links TRBV6-2 or TRBV6-3 to TRBJ1-2, with D maybe TRBD1 (6 bases). This CDR3 has 17 residues. Germline loops: CDR1 MNHEY, CDR2 SVGEGT. V lost 4 bases to trimming and J lost 6 bases, with 24 bases between them. CDR3 nucleotide sequence: TGTGCCAGCAGTTCCGCTGTTTGGACAGCTTTTAAGGATGGCTACACCTTC. This encodes CASSSAVWTAFKDGYTF.

V gene TRBV20-1 combines with J gene TRBJ2-1; 8 bases align to TRBD2. Per the germline V gene, CDR1 is DFQATT and CDR2 is SNEGSKA (reference sequence). This CDR3 region has 14 residues. V lost 2 bases and J lost 4; bases outside the gene matches: 4. Here the CDR3 DNA reads TGCAGTGCTAGATCCCGGGAGGGGTACAATGAGCAGTTCTTC. This codes for CSARSREGYNEQFF.

This clonotype was seen repeatedly, ten times or more. The chain has TRBV28 and TRBJ2-1; a possible D gene is TRBD1 (6 bases). The V gene lost 8 bases and the J gene lost 2 bases, with 7 bases spanning the gap. Germline-derived CDR1 and CDR2 are MDHEN and SYDVKM. The CDR3 has 12 residues. The CDR3 DNA is TGTGCCAGCGGACAGACCTACAATGAGCAGTTCTTC. Protein: CASGQTYNEQFF.